This is a list of T cell receptor beta chains from one sample in a study of blood T cell repertoires in COVID-19. Generated by immunoSEQ multiplex PCR, the TCRdb table keeps only in-frame clones and is missing some. The table records some 49,000 clones, 82% of them present only once. The sequenced sample was peripheral blood. The receptor source for this set is a woman aged 55-70 years with acute or convalescent COVID-19. Each CDR3 is given with its conserved first and last residue. D genes are given only for firm matches. Size values are once, few and many counts, or a class for expanded clones, and some rows have none.

clone_size j_call cdr3_length d_call v_call cdr3_aa cdr3_nt
NA TRBJ1-2 14 NA TRBV6-1 CASSEGGTHYGYTF TGTGCCAGCAGTGAAGGAGGGACTCACTATGGCTACACCTTC
NA TRBJ1-2 16 TRBD1 TRBV19 CASSIATRQGRGGYTF TGTGCCAGTAGTATAGCAACCCGACAGGGTCGCGGTGGCTACACCTTC
NA TRBJ2-7 11 NA TRBV27 CASSSPYEQYF TGTGCCAGCAGTTCTCCCTACGAGCAGTACTTC
NA TRBJ1-2 15 TRBD1 TRBV4-2 CASSQDLQGAGGYTF TGTGCCAGCAGCCAAGATTTGCAGGGGGCGGGAGGCTACACCTTC
NA TRBJ1-3 16 TRBD1 TRBV19 CASSIVDRGSGNTIYF TGTGCCAGTAGTATAGTGGACAGGGGGTCTGGAAACACCATATATTTT
NA TRBJ1-5 16 NA TRBV19 CASSIEEGKGNQPQHF TGTGCCAGTAGTATAGAGGAGGGAAAGGGCAATCAGCCCCAGCATTTT
NA TRBJ1-2 13 TRBD1 TRBV27 CASGAYRGNGYTF TGTGCCAGCGGGGCCTACAGGGGTAATGGCTACACCTTC
NA TRBJ1-1 16 NA TRBV7-2 CASSLSGRGGDTEAFF TGTGCCAGCAGCTTGAGCGGGAGGGGTGGGGACACTGAAGCTTTCTTT
NA TRBJ1-3 15 NA TRBV10-3 CAISEPTLGGNTIYF TGTGCCATCAGTGAGCCGACATTGGGTGGAAACACCATATATTTT
NA TRBJ1-2 14 NA TRBV4-2 CASSLGLTHGGYTF TGTGCCAGCAGCCTAGGCCTAACCCACGGGGGCTACACCTTC
NA TRBJ1-1 14 NA TRBV2 CASRSQGGITEAFF TGTGCCAGTAGAAGTCAGGGAGGAATCACTGAAGCTTTCTTT
NA TRBJ2-5 16 NA TRBV5-6 CASSLWFGTRGETQYF TGTGCCAGCAGCTTGTGGTTCGGGACAAGGGGAGAGACCCAGTACTTC
NA TRBJ1-1 12 NA TRBV28 CASSLGQGEAFF TGTGCCAGCAGTTTAGGGCAGGGGGAAGCTTTCTTT
NA TRBJ2-1 13 NA TRBV30 CAWTYSSYNEQFF TGTGCCTGGACCTATTCGTCCTACAATGAGCAGTTCTTC
NA TRBJ1-2 18 TRBD1 TRBV18 CASSPLWDRGKANYGYTF TGTGCCAGCTCACCACTATGGGACAGGGGAAAAGCTAACTATGGCTACACCTTC
NA TRBJ2-1 17 TRBD2 TRBV15 CATSRDSGLAGLTEQFF TGTGCCACCAGCAGAGATTCAGGACTAGCGGGACTGACTGAGCAGTTCTTC
NA TRBJ2-1 15 TRBD2 TRBV4-1 CASSQAGGLAGGQFF TGCGCCAGCAGCCAAGCCGGCGGACTAGCGGGAGGGCAGTTCTTC
NA TRBJ1-2 11 NA TRBV29-1 CSAQRNYGYTF TGCAGCGCGCAGAGGAACTATGGCTACACCTTC
NA TRBJ1-1 14 NA TRBV6-2/TRBV6-3 CASSPAGAGGRAFF TGTGCCAGCAGTCCCGCCGGTGCGGGAGGTCGAGCTTTCTTT
NA TRBJ2-1 16 TRBD1 TRBV7-6 CASSLKLDRALDEQFF TGTGCCAGCAGCTTAAAACTGGACAGGGCACTGGATGAGCAGTTCTTC
NA TRBJ2-3 12 NA TRBV18 CASSTFLDTQYF TGTGCCAGCTCAACTTTTCTAGATACGCAGTATTTT
NA TRBJ2-3 16 TRBD2 TRBV6-1 CASSDSGSGAFNTQYF TGTGCCAGCAGTGATAGCGGGAGTGGGGCGTTTAATACGCAGTATTTT
NA TRBJ1-1 12 NA TRBV9 CASSAAGTEAFF TGTGCCAGCAGTGCCGCGGGGACTGAAGCTTTCTTT
NA TRBJ1-1 14 NA TRBV28 CASNGGGFSTEAFF TGTGCCAGCAACGGGGGAGGGTTTAGCACTGAAGCTTTCTTT
NA TRBJ1-1 14 NA TRBV18 CASSPSGLNTEAFF TGTGCCAGCTCACCATCAGGGCTTAACACTGAAGCTTTCTTT
NA TRBJ2-2 15 TRBD2 TRBV7-3 CASSFSGRATGELFF TGTGCCAGCAGCTTTAGCGGGAGGGCAACCGGGGAGCTGTTTTTT
NA TRBJ2-2 13 NA TRBV7-2 CASSSIRGGELFF TGTGCCAGCAGCTCCATCCGGGGGGGGGAGCTGTTTTTT
NA TRBJ2-1 15 TRBD2 TRBV6-5 CASSSSSGGPNEQFF TGTGCCAGCAGTTCCTCTAGCGGGGGGCCCAATGAGCAGTTCTTC
NA TRBJ1-6 14 NA TRBV30 CAWSVNRPNSPLHF TGTGCCTGGAGTGTAAACAGGCCTAATTCACCCCTCCACTTT
NA TRBJ1-1 15 TRBD1 TRBV5-1 CASSLNSVDRTEAFF TGCGCCAGCAGCTTGAACAGCGTGGACAGGACTGAAGCTTTCTTT
NA TRBJ2-2 15 NA TRBV5-4 CASRDRNANTGELFF TGTGCCAGCAGAGACAGAAACGCGAACACCGGGGAGCTGTTTTTT
NA TRBJ1-6 14 NA TRBV7-9 CASSLAGGNSPLHF TGTGCCAGCAGCTTAGCGGGAGGGAATTCACCCCTCCACTTT
once TRBJ1-2 16 TRBD1 TRBV30 CAWIGTGAARNYGYTF TGTGCCTGGATTGGGACAGGGGCCGCTCGTAACTATGGCTACACCTTC
NA TRBJ2-5 15 TRBD2 TRBV5-1 CASSLLGLLGETQYF TGCGCCAGCAGCTTGCTGGGACTACTTGGAGAGACCCAGTACTTC
NA TRBJ2-3 15 TRBD2 TRBV4-1 CASSQAGGPGDTQYF TGCGCCAGCAGCCAAGCGGGAGGGCCAGGAGATACGCAGTATTTT
NA TRBJ2-1 16 TRBD2 TRBV10-1 CASSDRSGTTYNEQFF TGCGCCAGCAGTGATCGTAGCGGGACGACCTACAATGAGCAGTTCTTC
once TRBJ1-1 16 NA TRBV7-2 CASSLVAGGRDTEAFF TGTGCCAGCAGCTTAGTGGCGGGGGGGAGGGACACTGAAGCTTTCTTT
NA TRBJ1-5 13 NA TRBV19 CASSGSGNQPQHF TGTGCCAGTAGCGGCAGCGGGAATCAGCCCCAGCATTTT
NA TRBJ1-6 14 NA TRBV5-1 CASSLMSTDSPLHF TGCGCCAGCAGCTTGATGTCGACAGATTCACCCCTCCACTTT
NA TRBJ2-1 17 TRBD2 TRBV2 CASSEGSGGPFYNEQFF TGTGCCAGCAGTGAAGGGAGCGGGGGGCCGTTTTACAATGAGCAGTTCTTC